The 6 T cell receptor beta chains in this list originate from one sample, sequenced in a study of Graves' ophthalmopathy and Graves' hyperthyroidism. CDR3 regions of TCR beta were amplified from RNA transcripts. The first round was an RT-PCR with HTBI primers, and the second round was a multiplex PCR. TCRdb reanalysed the multiplex PCR reads using MiXCR and keeps one entry per CDR3 protein. Of around 1.1 million distinct CDR3 sequences in the sample, roughly 35% were seen once. The sequenced sample was peripheral blood or thyroid tissue (not recorded which). These receptors were obtained from an adult man with Graves' hyperthyroidism.

This clonotype was counted many times. This chain uses TRBV14 with TRBJ1-2; 8 nucleotides line up with TRBD1. With V trimmed by 4 bases and J by 0 bases, 7 bases remained unmatched. The CDR3 length is 16 residues. Germline CDR1 reads SGHDN; CDR2 reads FVKESK. The CDR3 bases are TGTGCCAGCAGCCCAACCGACAGGGGAGCTAACTATGGCTACACCTTC. Its translation is CASSPTDRGANYGYTF. The full variable domain, its missing parts supplied by reference TRBV14 and TRBJ1-2, is EAGVTQFPSHSVIEKGQTVTLRCDPISGHDNLYWYRRVMGKEIKFLLHFVKESKQDESGMPNNRFLAERTGGTYSTLKVQPAELEDSGVYFCASSPTDRGANYGYTFGSGTRLTVV.

The table lists this clonotype with a few counts. The chain has TRBV7-2 and TRBJ2-2; 13 nucleotides align to TRBD2. The length of the CDR3 is 16 residues. Trimming at V came to 6 bases and at J to 7 bases, leaving 8 bases not matched to a gene. The germline V gene encodes CDR1 SGHTA and CDR2 FQGNSA. The CDR3: CASSKLAGGRSGELFF. DNA for the CDR3: TGTGCCAGCAGTAAACTAGCGGGGGGGCGTAGCGGGGAGCTGTTTTTT. Full variable domain (missing parts from reference TRBV7-2 and TRBJ2-2): GAGVSQSPSNKVTEKGKDVELRCDPISGHTALYWYRQSLGQGLEFLIYFQGNSAPDKSGLPSDRFSAERTGGSVSTLTIQRTQQEDSAVYLCASSKLAGGRSGELFFGEGSRLTVL.

This clonotype was detected only a few times. The chain employs TRBV20-1 and TRBJ1-4; TRBD1 matches at 9 bases. Germline V CDR1 and CDR2: DFQATT, SNEGSKA (reference sequence). Germline trimming cut 6 bases from V and 4 bases from J; bases unmatched to any gene: 3. This CDR3 region has 13 residues. Here the CDR3 DNA reads TGCAGTGCGCCGGGACAGGGTAATGAAAAACTGTTTTTT. Its translation is CSAPGQGNEKLFF.

This clonotype was seen ten or more times. The rearrangement links TRBV9 to TRBJ1-3, with a possible D match to TRBD1 (5 bases). The CDR3 is 15 residues long. V lost 4 bases, J lost 8 bases, and 19 bases lay in between. The germline V gene has CDR1 SGDLS and CDR2 YYNGEE. CDR3 in amino acids: CASSPALSKGDTIYF. As DNA, the CDR3 is TGTGCCAGCAGCCCCGCCCTGTCCAAAGGGGACACCATATATTTT. Full variable domain (rest looked up from reference TRBV9 and TRBJ1-3): DSGVTQTPKHLITATGQRVTLRCSPRSGDLSVYWYQQSLDQGLQFLIQYYNGEERAKGNILERFSAQQFPDLHSELNLSSLELGDSALYFCASSPALSKGDTIYFGEGSWLTVV.

Ten or more counts support this clonotype. The V call is TRBV10-3, the J call TRBJ2-5; TRBD1 agrees at 7 bases. Germline V gene lookup returns CDR1 ENHRY and CDR2 SYGVKD. CDR3 length: 13 residues. Trimming at V came to 7 bases and at J to 3 bases, leaving 5 bases not matched to a gene. The CDR3 DNA follows: TGTGCCATCAAAGACAGGGTTGAAGAGACCCAGTACTTC. Protein: CAIKDRVEETQYF.

V gene TRBV20-1 combines with J gene TRBJ2-5; 10 bases align to TRBD1. This CDR3 has 15 amino acids. The germline CDR1 and CDR2 sequences are DFQATT and SNEGSKA (reference sequence). V lost 2 bases, J lost 3 bases, and 6 bases stayed unmatched. The CDR3 reads CSARPMTGGEETQYF. The CDR3, as DNA: TGCAGTGCTAGACCGATGACAGGGGGCGAAGAGACCCAGTACTTC.